This T cell receptor (beta chain) was profiled in a study of monozygotic twins with cystic fibrosis. V shed 1 base and J shed 6 bases, with 3 bases lying between them. The germline CDR1 and CDR2 sequences are LGHNA and YSLEER. This CDR3 region has 12 residues. Repertoires were generated with immunoSEQ multiplex PCR, while TCRdb's copy carries only in-frame clones and drops some. Of 17,000 or so clones listed, 96% are singletons. The receptor's source is a girl aged 2-9 years with cystic fibrosis. The chain is built from TRBV4-3 and TRBJ2-2; no firm D call. The specimen was blood. CDR3 DNA sequence: TGCGCCAGCAGCCAAGTGTCCGGGGAGCTGTTTTTT. It encodes CASSQVSGELFF.